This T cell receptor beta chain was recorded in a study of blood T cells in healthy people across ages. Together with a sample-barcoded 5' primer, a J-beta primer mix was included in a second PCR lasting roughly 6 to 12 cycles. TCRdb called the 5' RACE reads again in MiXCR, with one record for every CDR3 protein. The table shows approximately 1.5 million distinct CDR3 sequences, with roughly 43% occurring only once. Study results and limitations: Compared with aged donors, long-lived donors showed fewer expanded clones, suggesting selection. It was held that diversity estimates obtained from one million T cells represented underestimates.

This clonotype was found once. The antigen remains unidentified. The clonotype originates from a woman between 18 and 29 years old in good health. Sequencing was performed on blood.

The CDR3 protein is CAIQWRGTEAFF. The CDR3 DNA reads as TGTGCCATACAGTGGAGGGGCACTGAAGCTTTCTTT. This chain connects TRBV7-9 to TRBJ1-1; D is possibly TRBD1 (5 bases). The V gene lost 10 bases and the J gene lost 4 bases, with 13 bases spanning the gap. The CDR3 has 12 amino acids. Per the germline V gene, CDR1 is SEHNR and CDR2 is FQNEAQ (reference sequence).